The 29 T cell receptor beta chains below come from one sample, sequenced in a study of T cell responses to AZD1222 COVID-19 vaccine. Measured with immunoSEQ multiplex PCR; TCRdb has only the in-frame clones, and not every one. The profile shows approximately 89,000 clones, roughly 86% of them singletons. The sample here was peripheral blood, taken 28 days after the second AZD1222 dose. The receptors derive from an adult who received the AZD1222 COVID-19 vaccine.

The chain joins TRBV7-9 to TRBJ1-5, with D possibly TRBD1 on 6 matching bases. The length of the CDR3 is 16 residues. CDR1 and CDR2 from the germline V gene are SEHNR and FQNEAQ (reference sequence). V was clipped by 5 bases and J by 0 bases, with 14 bases between them. Here the CDR3 reads CASSGGGTNSNQPQHF. CDR3 nucleotides: TGTGCCAGCAGCGGGGGTGGGACAAATAGCAATCAGCCCCAGCATTTT.

The gene calls are TRBV12-3 or TRBV12-4 and TRBJ1-5; possibly TRBD1 for D (5 bases). The CDR3 has 13 amino acids. The V gene lost 4 bases and the J gene lost 6 bases, with 10 bases spanning the gap. The CDR3 loop is CASSWGRGQPQHF. The CDR3 DNA sequence: TGTGCCAGCAGTTGGGGAAGGGGTCAGCCCCAGCATTTT.

The V gene is TRBV6-2 or TRBV6-3, the J gene TRBJ1-5; the D gene is possibly TRBD1 (6 bases). Germline V gene sequence: CDR1 MNHEY, CDR2 SVGEGT. V lost 6 bases, J lost 2 bases, and 11 bases lay in between. This CDR3 has 14 residues. The CDR3 DNA reads TGTGCCAGCAGCTCCAGACAGGGCAATCAGCCCCAGCATTTT. It encodes CASSSRQGNQPQHF.

This chain joins TRBV6-2 or TRBV6-3 and TRBJ2-2, with D uncertain. From germline, CDR1 is MNHEY and CDR2 SVGEGT. The CDR3 has 11 residues. The ends were cut back, 3 bases at V and 6 bases at J, with 2 bases in the middle. This CDR3 is CASSYPGELFF. In nucleotides, the CDR3 is TGTGCCAGCAGTTATCCCGGGGAGCTGTTTTTT.

V and J are TRBV7-9 and TRBJ2-2; D gene uncertain. The V gene lost 5 bases and the J gene lost 5 bases, with 12 bases spanning the gap. This CDR3 comprises 14 residues. CDR1 and CDR2 from the germline V gene are SEHNR and FQNEAQ (reference sequence). As DNA, the CDR3 is TGTGCCAGCAGCCCTTCCGGGTGGACCGGGGAGCTGTTTTTT. This codes for CASSPSGWTGELFF.

This clone was seen a few times. This sequence joins TRBV29-1 and TRBJ2-2; D unclear. Germline CDR1 reads SQVTM; CDR2 reads ANQGSEA. V was pared by 1 base and J by 0 bases, with 3 bases between. The CDR3 is made up of 13 amino acids. This CDR3 is CSVEGSNTGELFF. The CDR3 bases are TGCAGCGTTGAAGGCTCGAACACCGGGGAGCTGTTTTTT.

J is TRBJ1-2 and V is TRBV18; D uncertain. The CDR3 is 13 amino acids. V dropped 1 base and J dropped 1 base, with 4 bases sitting between them. Per germline, CDR1 KGHSH and CDR2 LQKENI. This CDR3 is CASSPLDNYGYTF. Here the CDR3 DNA reads TGTGCCAGCTCACCACTCGATAACTATGGCTACACCTTC.

The CDR3 reads CASSLPQGETYEQYF. The CDR3 coding sequence is TGCGCCAGCAGCCTCCCCCAGGGGGAAACGTACGAGCAGTACTTC. V usage is TRBV4-1 and J usage is TRBJ2-7, with 7 positions matching TRBD1. CDR3 length: 15 residues. V was clipped by 4 bases and J by 4 bases; unmatched bases: 10. Germline V gives CDR1 MGHRA, CDR2 YSYEKL.

Worth noting for this clone: The CDR3 does not end in the conserved phenylalanine or tryptophan, so this is likely a read error. Because the CDR3's place on the DNA is in doubt, the DNA is left out and the CDR3 is given as listed by TCRdb. The chain links TRBV5-3 to TRBJ1-4. TRBV5-3 is an ORF, with its function uncertain. The CDR3 is 10 residues long, ends included. The CDR3 protein is CARSPRARTL.

V is TRBV27 and J is TRBJ1-2, with 8 bases fitting TRBD1. Trimming at V came to 2 bases and at J to 6 bases, leaving 2 bases not matched to a gene. The CDR3 contains 13 residues. Germline V gives CDR1 MNHEY, CDR2 SMNVEV (reference sequence). The CDR3: CASSLQGADGYTF. The DNA of the CDR3 is TGTGCCAGCAGTTTACAGGGGGCAGATGGCTACACCTTC.

The chain joins TRBV5-5 to TRBJ1-6, with TRBD1 matching over 7 bases. V lost 5 bases, J lost 0 bases, and 8 bases stayed unmatched. The CDR3 spans 17 residues. Looked up from germline, CDR1 is SGHKS and CDR2 is YYEKEE (reference sequence). CDR3 region: CASRPDRLNSYNSPLHF. The CDR3 DNA follows: TGTGCCAGCAGACCGGACAGGCTGAACTCCTATAATTCACCCCTCCACTTT.

The chain recombines TRBV27 with TRBJ1-2; the D gene is possibly TRBD1 (6 bases). Germline lookup yields CDR1 MNHEY and CDR2 SMNVEV (reference sequence). This CDR3 region has 13 residues. With 2 bases removed from V and 7 bases from J, the gap between germline ends came to 11 bases. CDR3 nucleotides: TGTGCCAGCAGTTTACAGGGGCCCCCTGGCTACACCTTC. Translating it yields CASSLQGPPGYTF.

The chain joins TRBV7-3 to TRBJ1-2; D may be TRBD1 (5 bases). Per germline, CDR1 SGHTA and CDR2 FQGTGA. The V end lost 5 bases, the J end lost 2 bases, and 9 bases lay between the germline ends. CDR3 length: 13 residues. CDR3 nucleotides: TGTGCCAGCAGCCCTGCAGGGAACTATGGCTACACCTTC. Translated: CASSPAGNYGYTF. The variable domain in full, completed from reference TRBV7-3 and TRBJ1-2, reads GAGVSQTPSNKVTEKGKYVELRCDPISGHTALYWYRQSLGQGPEFLIYFQGTGAADDSGLPNDRFFAVRPEGSVSTLKIQRTERGDSAVYLCASSPAGNYGYTFGSGTRLTVV.

This chain links TRBV7-9 with TRBJ2-6, with D uncertain. Germline CDR1 is SEHNR and CDR2 is FQNEAQ (reference sequence). V lost 5 bases and J 13 bases, leaving 12 bases between the germline ends. The CDR3 sequence is 12 residues long. The CDR3 sequence is CASSPYIGVLTF. The CDR3 DNA reads as TGTGCCAGCAGCCCATATATTGGGGTCCTGACTTTC.

The J gene is TRBJ2-2, the V gene TRBV6-4; the match to TRBD1 covers 11 bases. With 5 bases clipped from V and 4 bases from J, the junction kept 6 bases outside the gene matches. The length of the CDR3 is 16 residues. The germline V gene encodes CDR1 MRHNA and CDR2 SNTAGT. The CDR3 sequence: CASSSGQGASTGELFF. CDR3 sequence (DNA): TGTGCCAGCAGTAGCGGACAGGGGGCGAGCACCGGGGAGCTGTTTTTT.

The chain uses TRBV11-2 and TRBJ2-7, with a tentative D call TRBD2 (7 bases). The CDR3 length is 15 residues. Trimming left V 7 bases short and J 2 bases short, with 18 bases between. CDR1 and CDR2 (germline): SGHAT, FQNNGV. DNA of the CDR3: TGTGCCAGCACCCTAACGGGGGAGGGGGCCTACGAGCAGTACTTC. As protein: CASTLTGEGAYEQYF.

This clone was counted a single time. V usage is TRBV29-1 and J usage is TRBJ1-6, with TRBD1 matching 11 bases. Germline trimming cut 6 bases from V and 6 bases from J; bases unmatched to any gene: 4. The germline V gene encodes CDR1 SQVTM and CDR2 ANQGSEA. The CDR3 covers 14 residues. The CDR3 nucleotides are TGCAGCGTAAGGACAGGGGGCTTTAATTCACCCCTCCACTTT. This sequence encodes CSVRTGGFNSPLHF.

J is TRBJ2-1 and V is TRBV5-1; D uncertain. The V gene's germline CDR1 is SGHRS and CDR2 YFSETQ. The CDR3 has 13 residues. Trimming stripped 4 bases from V and 2 bases from J, with 7 bases between. For the CDR3, the DNA is TGCGCCAGCAGCGCCGACACCTACAATGAGCAGTTCTTC. Translating gives CASSADTYNEQFF.

V gene TRBV6-2 or TRBV6-3 combines with J gene TRBJ1-1; tentatively, D is TRBD1 (5 bases). CDR1 is MNHEY, CDR2 SVGEGT, per germline. The CDR3 loop spans 15 amino acids. The germline V and J ends were trimmed by 7 bases and 2 bases, with 17 bases remaining between them. The CDR3 nucleotides are TGTGCCAGCAACCCGGGGGGGGTTCTTAACACTGAAGCTTTCTTT. It is translated as CASNPGGVLNTEAFF.

The rearrangement uses TRBV3-1 (or the pseudogene TRBV3-2) and TRBJ1-3; tentative D call: TRBD1 (5 bases). The CDR3 is 15 amino acids. V lost 4 bases to trimming and J lost 0 bases, with 10 bases between them. In germline, CDR1 is LGHDT, CDR2 YNNKEL (reference sequence). CDR3 in amino acids: CASSRGQNSGNTIYF. The CDR3 DNA follows: TGTGCCAGCAGCCGGGGCCAAAACTCTGGAAACACCATATATTTT.

The V call is TRBV3-1 (or the pseudogene TRBV3-2), the J call TRBJ2-1; 9 bases line up with TRBD2. Germline CDR1 and CDR2: LGHDT and YNNKEL (reference sequence). This CDR3 has 16 residues. V lost 0 bases to trimming and J lost 4 bases; unmatched junction nucleotides: 4. The CDR3 sequence: CASSQDLAGGYNEQFF. CDR3 DNA sequence: TGTGCCAGCAGCCAAGATCTTGCGGGGGGGTACAATGAGCAGTTCTTC.

The chain has TRBV6-2 or TRBV6-3 and TRBJ2-7, with TRBD1 as a possible D gene (6 bases). Trimming shortened V by 0 bases and J by 6 bases, and 21 bases separated the two germline ends. CDR3 length: 17 residues. Germline V gene lookup returns CDR1 MNHEY and CDR2 SVGEGT. The CDR3 reads CASSYSKGGTGRVEQYF. Written as DNA, the CDR3 is TGTGCCAGCAGTTACTCGAAAGGCGGCACAGGGCGAGTCGAGCAGTACTTC.

CDR3 sequence (DNA): TGCGCCAGCAGTGAGTCGAGGTCACGGACCTCCGGGGAGCTGTTTTTT. It yields the protein CASSESRSRTSGELFF. J is TRBJ2-2 and V is TRBV10-2; D is unresolved. Germline CDR1 reads WSHSY; CDR2 reads SAAADI. The germline V and J ends were trimmed by 0 bases and 6 bases, with 14 bases remaining between them. The CDR3 is made up of 16 amino acids.

The V and J genes are TRBV28 and TRBJ2-7; D is ambiguous. The V end was cut by 7 bases, the J end by 0 bases, with 13 bases between. Looked up from germline, CDR1 is MDHEN and CDR2 is SYDVKM. CDR3 length: 14 residues. The CDR3 region has the DNA TGTGCCAGCAAGTCGACCCAGAGCTCCTACGAGCAGTACTTC. The encoded protein is CASKSTQSSYEQYF.

J is TRBJ2-5 and V is TRBV5-6; D tentatively reads TRBD1 or TRBD2 (5 bases each). Trimming left V 2 bases short and J 2 bases short, with 13 bases between. Per the germline V gene, CDR1 is SGHDT and CDR2 is YYEEEE. The CDR3 contains 15 residues. Here the CDR3 reads CASSFRESRQETQYF. The CDR3, as DNA: TGTGCCAGCAGCTTCAGGGAGAGTAGACAAGAGACCCAGTACTTC.

The CDR3 sequence: CASSENFGPHGSEKLFF. Here the CDR3 DNA reads TGTGCCAGCAGTGAAAATTTTGGGCCCCACGGATCGGAAAAACTGTTTTTT. The rearrangement joins TRBV25-1 to TRBJ1-4; D is undetermined. The length of the CDR3 is 17 residues. CDR1 and CDR2 (germline): MGHDK, SYGVNS. Between the trimmed V and J ends, which lost 2 bases and 8 bases, there was a span of 21 bases.

The chain uses TRBV6-5 and TRBJ2-3, with D possibly TRBD2 on 6 matching bases. Germline V gene data show CDR1 as MNHEY and CDR2 as SVGAGI. This CDR3 comprises 15 residues. V was cut by 6 bases and J by 0 bases, with 13 bases left in between. The DNA for the CDR3 is TGTGCCAGCAGCAACGGGGGTGTTAGCACAGATACGCAGTATTTT. Translated, it gives CASSNGGVSTDTQYF.

The chain combines TRBV6-1 with TRBJ2-1; 14 positions agree with TRBD2. The CDR3 contains 16 residues. Germline CDR1 and CDR2: MNHNS and SASEGT. The trim removed 4 bases at V and 7 bases at J, leaving 6 bases unmatched. Here the CDR3 DNA reads TGTGCCAGCAGTGGAGGACTAGCGGGGGGTAGGAATGAGCAGTTCTTC. Its protein product is CASSGGLAGGRNEQFF.

J is TRBJ1-1 and V is TRBV28; D is possibly TRBD1 (5 bases). Germline loops: CDR1 MDHEN, CDR2 SYDVKM. The CDR3 length is 15 residues. The V and J ends lost 6 bases and 2 bases respectively, with 16 bases between them. CDR3 nucleotide sequence: TGTGCCAGCAGCCAGCCCGGGGGTATCAACACTGAAGCTTTCTTT. Translated: CASSQPGGINTEAFF.